This T cell receptor beta chain is from a study of radiation and T cells in renal cell carcinoma (dated by TCRdb to between 2020 and 2021). Regarding the study in general: In total, some 50 samples, comprising around 26 tumors and about 27 peripheral blood samples, were subjected to TCR beta sequencing. The last blood draw occurred 4 weeks after radiation, at the same time as nephrectomy. Across all 50 or so samples, more than 4,000,000 unique CDR3 nucleotide sequences, encoding 2,658,974 unique CDR3 amino acid sequences, were identified. Broader findings and caveats from the paper: Tracking of blood repertoire dynamics stopped at approximately four weeks after treatment, with no follow-up past that point. Because pretreatment tumor biopsies were not available, the study could not determine whether clonotypes were already present within the tumor at baseline. The single-armed trial design could not address effects of radiation dose or scheduling on the TCR repertoire. In blood, the top tumor clonotypes increased from baseline to 2 weeks after radiation and then shrank by 4 weeks, which suggests a temporary expansion of tumor-resident clones.

This sample's time point label indicates: blood 4 weeks post-SBRT, at nephrectomy. Interpreted using the paper, the treatment or condition label stands for: 15 Gy SBRT to primary tumor, nephrectomy 4 weeks later. Samples came from a clinical trial, in which primary renal cell carcinomas received 15 Gy stereotactic body radiation therapy followed by nephrectomy 4 weeks later. To follow tumor-enriched clonotypes, peripheral blood was collected serially from radiation-treated patients at baseline and again at 2 weeks and 4 weeks after SBRT. Renal cell carcinoma with clear cell pathology was present in all patients. Genomic DNA for TCR sequencing was prepared using the QIAamp DNA Blood Mini Kit (Qiagen). Only samples passing all quality control checks were included in the analyses. TCR beta libraries were generated from genomic DNA with the immunoSEQ kit, following the manufacturer's recommendations. Library preparation used a first multiplex PCR with proprietary primers, then a second PCR adding unique barcodes, with bead cleanups after each round. Each sample batch included a kit-provided positive control reaction and a negative control reaction. The final libraries were assessed on an Agilent 4200 TapeStation D1000 ScreenTape, pooled by volume, and quantified by qPCR. Sequencing ran on an Illumina NextSeq500 with a MidOutput 150-cycle cartridge, using 156 Read1 and 15 Index1 cycles with kit custom primers. The pooled library was loaded at about 0.96 pM, and around 22% PhiX control was spiked in. As for how the authors treated the data: Vendor-processed data were analyzed in R, with a clonotype defined as all T cells sharing the same CDR3 nucleotide sequence. In the clone abundance analyses, frequencies in each sample were normalized to that sample's 10,000 most abundant clones. Before analysis, public T cell clones were removed, and these numbered fewer than six per sample on average. Tumor-enriched clonotypes and baseline blood-enriched clonotypes were defined as those with an abundance difference of at least 32-fold between compartments. Clonotypes expanded or contracted between blood time points were identified with a beta-binomial differential abundance model. The Baroni-Urbani and Buser coefficient was used to measure tumor-blood repertoire similarity, and groups were compared with two-tailed Wilcoxon tests in R. The table comes from immuneACCESS by way of TCRdb, which keeps in-frame sequences with V and J called. Part of the clones is missing from these tables; in studies checked, under half for an unresolved V gene and the rest for unknown reasons. V and J calls and clone size follow that table, whereas D and trimming were derived from the DNA. The sample table holds some 31,000 clones, of which approximately 81% were seen once. In total, the top ten clones hold 30% to 35% of the sample.

The junction carries 20 bases between V and J, which are trimmed by 5 bases and 3 bases respectively. The CDR3 runs 16 amino acids, cysteine and phenylalanine included. Only the CDR3 portion is preserved as DNA: 48 bases, with reading frame beginning at the first base. CDR1 LNHDA and CDR2 SQIVND are derived from the germline V gene (reference sequence). On this clone: It lacks a known antigen. Base-call qualities are not available, and no considerably larger clone is one nucleotide away.

This clonotype originated in a man aged 60 to 75 with renal cell carcinoma. The sample in question was blood, obtained from a patient whose treatment included radiotherapy and nephrectomy. Recombination joined TRBV19 with TRBJ2-7, and perhaps TRBD2 as D gene, on 5 matching bases. In nucleotide form, the sequence is TGTGCCAGTAGTCCGGACTTACCGGTGGGCTACTACGAGCAGTACTTC. This yields the protein CASSPDLPVGYYEQYF.